This T cell receptor (beta chain) was obtained from a study of OX40 agonist ivuxolimab in advanced cancers. Broadly, across the study: The costimulatory receptor OX40 (CD134) was targeted by ivuxolimab, a fully human IgG2 agonistic monoclonal antibody. In the dose-escalation cohort, approximately 82% of patients were male, and the mean age was approximately 55 years, with a range of about 23 to 90. The paper describes the monotherapy dose-escalation part (N = 52 patients) of the phase I trial of ivuxolimab. Intravenous ivuxolimab was administered to patients every 2 weeks at six dose levels: 0.01, 0.1, 0.3, 1.5, 3 and 10 mg/kg. Partial responses occurred in three dose-escalation patients: two with cutaneous melanoma and one with hepatocellular carcinoma. Of the roughly 52 dose-escalation patients, hepatocellular carcinoma was present in approximately 20, melanoma in some 15, renal cell carcinoma in 9 and head and neck cancer in 9. Patients were allowed to have had prior anti-PD-1, anti-PD-L1 or anti-CTLA-4 therapy, and around 40% of the dose-escalation patients had previously received checkpoint inhibitors. Peripheral TCRbeta sequencing aimed to test whether ivuxolimab altered TCR sequence diversity and caused clonal T-cell expansion. Overall study results and their limits: On average, CD8+ T cells showed more expanded clones than CD4+ T cells after ivuxolimab. At doses of 0.1 to 3.0 mg/kg, clonal expansion of both CD4+ and CD8+ blood T cells was observed from baseline to week 6. In the 0.1-3.0 mg/kg groups, partial responders were among the patients with the lowest normalized peripheral clonal expansion, particularly in CD8+ T cells. Low levels of normalized T-cell clonal expansion were also seen in some nonresponding patients. The antigen specificity of the clonally expanded peripheral T cells was not determined.

The trial excluded patients who had a history of autoimmune disease or were on systemic immunosuppression. In every dose cohort, peripheral blood was drawn for TCR sequencing at baseline, cycle 4 day 1, and cycle 7 day 1. Samples were obtained from an open-label, multicenter, first-in-human phase I dose-escalation trial of ivuxolimab. Adults with locally advanced or metastatic head and neck squamous cell, hepatocellular, melanoma or renal cell carcinoma were enrolled in the trial. Before TCR sequencing, CD4+ and CD8+ T cells were separately sorted from peripheral blood. In the germline V gene (reference sequence), CDR1 corresponds to LNHDA and CDR2 to SQIVND. Compared with germline, V lacks 5 bases and J lacks 1 base; bases without a gene match: 8. Reading from cysteine to phenylalanine, the CDR3 counts 15 amino acids. Only CDR3 DNA remains: 45 bases, in frame from the first base. In its sample, this clone was seen a few times. No antigen is known for it. No base-level quality is on record; no much larger clone is a single base apart.

Genomic DNA was extracted from sorted cells for sequencing of the TCRbeta CDR3 region. The immunoSEQ Assay was used to sequence the TCRbeta CDR3 regions. This immuneACCESS table, as held by TCRdb, lists in-frame sequences with V and J called but not all clones. Of the missing ones, under half trace to an unresolved V gene in checked studies; the others have no known cause. The sample has about 19,000 clones on record, over 70% of them singletons. The biggest ten clones account for about 17% of the sample. Recombination linked TRBV19 to TRBJ2-7; 7 nucleotides in the junction match TRBD1. The sequence derives from an adult with an advanced solid tumor such as melanoma, head and neck, liver or kidney cancer. The material sequenced was CD4+ or CD8+ T cells sorted from blood, taken in a trial of the OX40 agonist ivuxolimab. The CDR3 amino acid sequence is: CASSFDRAPSYEQYF. Read as DNA, the sequence is TGTGCCAGTAGTTTTGACAGGGCTCCTTCCTACGAGCAGTACTTC.